The clone carrying this T cell receptor (beta chain) was recorded many times. The entry originates in a study of T-cell reconstitution after alpha-beta-depleted transplantation in children. The J segment lost 8 bases and the V segment lost 4 bases, leaving 11 bases of the junction unmatched. This CDR3 contains 15 residues. Germline V gene lookup returns CDR1 SGHRS and CDR2 YFSETQ. Unique molecular identifiers were used to barcode this TCRbeta library. Using its own MiXCR run on the PCR reads, TCRdb lists one record per CDR3 protein. The repertoire has some 240,000 distinct CDR3 sequences, more than 7.5% of them found once; the top ten carry 5% to 5.5%.

Sequenced material: PBMCs from the stem cell graft donor, taken from the stem cell graft. The V and J genes are TRBV5-1 and TRBJ2-1, with TRBD1 matching 8 bases. The clonotype was recovered from a human donor who donated a stem cell graft to a child with SCID. In DNA, the CDR3 is TGCGCCAGCAGCACCGGACAGGGTGAGGTAGATGAGCAGTTCTTC. Amino acids: CASSTGQGEVDEQFF.